The T cell receptor (beta chain) described here comes from a study of cytomegalovirus exposure and HLA in healthy donors. About this clone itself: As yet, its antigen is unknown.

Whole-study results and caveats: Cytomegalovirus status was reportedly diagnosed by the classifier with high sensitivity and specificity. Rarity marked most TCR sequences, yet some public TCRs occurred in many donors. Altogether, about 160 TCR beta chains were recorded as cytomegalovirus-associated.

Germline V gene data show CDR1 as SGHRS and CDR2 as YFSETQ. The CDR3 totals 17 residues. The J segment lost 4 bases and the V segment lost 7 bases, leaving 14 bases of the junction unmatched. Only in-frame clones appear in the TCRdb table, and some are missing; sequencing was by immunoSEQ multiplex PCR. The sample lists 120,000 to 150,000 clones, about nine tenths occurring once. The approximately 120-subject validation cohort, separate from the approximately 630-subject first cohort, included the donors. The sample consisted of PBMCs. The clonotype comes from a man younger than 35 in good health and CMV-seronegative. This chain links TRBV5-1 with TRBJ2-5; TRBD1 matches 12 bases. CDR3 loop: CASYPAPGTGGAETQYF. The CDR3 coding sequence is TGCGCCAGCTACCCCGCCCCCGGGACAGGGGGCGCAGAGACCCAGTACTTC.